One TCR beta chain is described in this entry. Primers: 60 Vbeta forward and 13 Jbeta reverse. The assay was immunoSEQ multiplex PCR, and TCRdb's table has in-frame clones only and misses some. The repertoire includes under 150,000 clones, 82% of them detected once, and around 2.5% sits in the top ten. This sample was included in a study of cytomegalovirus exposure and HLA in healthy donors. The CDR3 contains 13 residues. The V end lost 6 bases, the J end lost 6 bases, and 11 bases lay between the germline ends. Germline CDR1 MGHRA, CDR2 YSYEKL. Nominal health characterized the donors when sampled, though unrecorded immune exposures were likely.

Sequencing was performed on PBMCs. The chain employs TRBV4-1 and TRBJ2-2, with TRBD1 as a possible D gene (6 bases). The sequence came from a male donor in good health and CMV-seronegative. The CDR3 here is CASSLGAAGELFF. For the CDR3, the DNA is TGCGCCAGCAGTCTGGGGGCGGCCGGGGAGCTGTTTTTT.